This T cell receptor (beta chain) was identified during a study of human T cells and chemical hapten exposure. Study results and limitations: Significantly more large CDR3 similarity clusters arose among expanded TCRs than among controls.

Time point denoted: pre-sensitization, week 0. The treatment was: therapeutic diphenylcyclopropenone sensitization with weekly scalp DPC. The total RNA was obtained from whole blood that was not fractionated. This CDR3 region has 14 residues. Germline loops: CDR1 SQVTM, CDR2 ANQGSEA. The V end lost 5 bases, the J end lost 5 bases, and 19 bases lay between the germline ends. TCRdb passed the RACE reads through MiXCR, listing each CDR3 protein once. The repertoire holds more than 150,000 distinct CDR3 sequences, with 25% to 30% as singletons. With respect to this clonotype: Its antigen is still unknown.

The sample in question was whole blood, obtained in connection with sensitization to the hapten diphenylcyclopropenone (DPC). J is TRBJ2-7 and V is TRBV29-1, with a tentative D call TRBD1 (6 bases). The receptor's source is a woman in her twenties or thirties with alopecia areata. Some clones in this sample may be carry-over from other donors' samples. The CDR3 sequence: CSVYSDRSGHEQYF. CDR3 coding DNA: TGCAGCGTTTACTCCGACAGGTCAGGACACGAGCAGTACTTC.